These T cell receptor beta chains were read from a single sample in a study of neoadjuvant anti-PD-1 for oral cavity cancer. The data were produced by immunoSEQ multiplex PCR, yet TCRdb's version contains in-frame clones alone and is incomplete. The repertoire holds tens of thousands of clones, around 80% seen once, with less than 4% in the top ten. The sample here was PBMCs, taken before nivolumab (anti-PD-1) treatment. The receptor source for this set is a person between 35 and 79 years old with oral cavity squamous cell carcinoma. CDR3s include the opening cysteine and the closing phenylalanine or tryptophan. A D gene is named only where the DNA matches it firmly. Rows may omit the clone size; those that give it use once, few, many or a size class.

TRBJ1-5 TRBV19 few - TGTGCCAGTACCAACCCGACAGGCTTATTTCGGGCCCAGCATTTT CASTNPTGLFRAQHF
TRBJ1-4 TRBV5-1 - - TGCGCCAGCAGCTTCGTCGGACCAGCAACTAATGAAAAACTGTTTTTT CASSFVGPATNEKLFF
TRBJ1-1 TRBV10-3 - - TGTGCCATCAGTGGTGACAGCCGGAACACTGAAGCTTTCTTT CAISGDSRNTEAFF
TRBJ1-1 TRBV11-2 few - TGTGCCAGCAGCTTCCCCCATGGGCGAGGGACTGAAGCTTTCTTT CASSFPHGRGTEAFF
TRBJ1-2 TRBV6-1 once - TGTGCCAGCAGTGAAACTTACTATGGCTACACCTTC CASSETYYGYTF
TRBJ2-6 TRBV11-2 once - TGTGCCAGCAGCACGACAGTGTTCTCTGGGGCCAACGTCCTGACTTTC CASSTTVFSGANVLTF
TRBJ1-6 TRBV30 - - TGTGCCTGGAGGCCAGACAGGCGGAGGAATTCACCCCTCCACTTT CAWRPDRRRNSPLHF
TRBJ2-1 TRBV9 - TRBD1 TGTGCCAGCAGCTCTGGGACAGGGTCTACCGGGGGGCAGTTCTTC CASSSGTGSTGGQFF
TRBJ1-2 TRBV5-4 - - TGTGCCAGCAGCTGGCCCTTCGGGCGAAGGCCCGGAGAGGCCTATGGCTACACCTTC CASSWPFGRRPGEAYGYTF
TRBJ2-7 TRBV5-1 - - TGCGCCAGCAGCTTAAGACAGTCCCACGAGCAGTACTTC CASSLRQSHEQYF
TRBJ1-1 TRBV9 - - TGTGCCAGCAGCTCAACAGGGCTTGACACTGAAGCTTTCTTT CASSSTGLDTEAFF
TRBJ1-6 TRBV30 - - TGTGCCTGGAGTGTTATTGACAGGTTCTATAATTCACCCCTCCACTTT CAWSVIDRFYNSPLHF
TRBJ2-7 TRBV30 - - TGTGCCTGGAGTGGGGACGGAGGCGAGCAGTACTTC CAWSGDGGEQYF
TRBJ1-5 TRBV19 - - TGTGCCAGTATGGGATCACACTCATGGCAGCCCCAGCATTTT CASMGSHSWQPQHF
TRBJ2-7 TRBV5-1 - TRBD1 TGCGCCAGCAGCCAGGACAGGGACTTTTACGAGCAGTACTTC CASSQDRDFYEQYF
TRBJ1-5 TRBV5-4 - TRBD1 TGTGCCAGCAGCTTGGGACAGGGGCAGCCCCAGCATTTT CASSLGQGQPQHF
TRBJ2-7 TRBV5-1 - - TGCGCCAGCAGCACCACAGGGATTTTTACCTACGAGCAGTACTTC CASSTTGIFTYEQYF
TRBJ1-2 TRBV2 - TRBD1 TGTGCCAGCAGGGGACAGGGGGCCGCTGGCTACACCTTC CASRGQGAAGYTF
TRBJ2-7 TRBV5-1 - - TGCGCCAGCAGCTCTCACTACGAGCAGTACTTC CASSSHYEQYF
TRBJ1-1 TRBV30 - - TGTGCCTGGACAGACCCAATGAACACTGAAGCTTTCTTT CAWTDPMNTEAFF
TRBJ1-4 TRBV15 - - TGTGCCACCAGCAGAGGTCAGGGTTTTGAAAAACTGTTTTTT CATSRGQGFEKLFF
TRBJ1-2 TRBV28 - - TGTGCCAGCGATGGACCGGGGGGCCCTAGGGCTGGCTACACCTTC CASDGPGGPRAGYTF
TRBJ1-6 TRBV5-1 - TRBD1 TGCGCCAGCAGCTTCCAGGGGGTATCCCCTTCGCCCCTCCACTTT CASSFQGVSPSPLHF
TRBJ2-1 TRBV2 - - TGTGCCAGCAGTGACAGGGGTTCCTACAATGAGCAGTTCTTC CASSDRGSYNEQFF
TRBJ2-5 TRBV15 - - TGTGCCACCAGCAGAGATCTAGGACCTTTCGAGACCCAGTACTTC CATSRDLGPFETQYF
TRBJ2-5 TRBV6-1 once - TGTGCCAGCAGTGTTAAGGGGAAAGAGACCCAGTACTTC CASSVKGKETQYF
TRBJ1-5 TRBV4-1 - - TGCGCCAGCAGCCAAGACAGTTATTACCTTAGCAATCAGCCCCAGCATTTT CASSQDSYYLSNQPQHF
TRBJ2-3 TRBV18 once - TGTGCCAGCTCTCAGGGAAAAGATACGCAGTATTTT CASSQGKDTQYF